One and the same sample provided the 16 T cell receptor beta chains below, sequenced in a study of T cells in localized non-small cell lung cancer. Profiled with immunoSEQ multiplex PCR; TCRdb holds only in-frame clones, not every one. The sample carries about 23,000 clones, about nine tenths recorded once. The starting material was peripheral blood, obtained before any cancer treatment. These receptors came from a woman between 35 and 75 years old with stage I lung adenocarcinoma.

This clone was detected once. The gene calls are TRBV28 and TRBJ2-7, with 7 bases that match TRBD2. V lost 5 bases and J lost 4; bases outside the gene matches: 5. The CDR3 is 13 amino acids. The germline gives CDR1 MDHEN, CDR2 SYDVKM. In nucleotides, the CDR3 is TGTGCCAGCAGTGGCGGGGGTCTTTACGAGCAGTACTTC. This codes for CASSGGGLYEQYF.

V and J are TRBV12-5 and TRBJ2-3, with D tentatively TRBD2 (6 bases). The CDR3 consists of 22 residues. Germline V gives CDR1 LGHNT, CDR2 FRNRAP. The V end was cut by 0 bases, the J end by 0 bases, with 28 bases between. The CDR3 region is CASGLVLSRTEGSHPSTDTQYF. CDR3 DNA sequence: TGTGCTAGTGGTTTGGTACTTAGCCGGACGGAGGGCTCCCATCCGAGCACAGATACGCAGTATTTT.

The J gene is TRBJ1-2, the V gene TRBV7-2, with 9 nucleotides matching TRBD1. The CDR3 has 13 residues. Germline V gene data show CDR1 as SGHTA and CDR2 as FQGNSA. V lost 7 bases and J lost 4; bases outside the gene matches: 4. In DNA form, the CDR3 reads TGTGCCAGCACCCCGGGACAGGGCTATGGCTACACCTTC. It is translated as CASTPGQGYGYTF.

This rearrangement joins TRBV28 to TRBJ1-2; TRBD1 is a possible D gene (6 bases). CDR1 and CDR2 from the germline V gene are MDHEN and SYDVKM. V lost 5 bases and J lost 0, with 22 bases in between. CDR3 length: 18 residues. The CDR3 is CASSPWGQGLLANYGYTF. Here the CDR3 DNA reads TGTGCCAGCAGTCCTTGGGGCCAGGGGCTTCTAGCTAACTATGGCTACACCTTC.

This clone was seen only once. This rearrangement joins TRBV25-1 to TRBJ1-3, with D unclear. The V gene's germline CDR1 is MGHDK and CDR2 SYGVNS. This CDR3 comprises 13 residues. The germline V and J ends were trimmed by 7 bases and 2 bases, with 9 bases remaining between them. CDR3 region: CASKEVAGNTIYF. The CDR3 DNA is TGTGCCAGCAAAGAGGTGGCTGGAAACACCATATATTTT.

This clone was detected once. The chain has TRBV11-2 and TRBJ2-1, with 7 bases aligning to TRBD2. The ends lost 5 bases at V and 8 bases at J; junction bases unmatched: 6. The CDR3 sequence is 13 residues long. CDR1 and CDR2 from the germline V gene are SGHAT and FQNNGV. This CDR3 is CASSRGTKDEQFF. CDR3 DNA sequence: TGTGCCAGCAGCCGGGGGACTAAGGATGAGCAGTTCTTC.

The chain carries TRBV10-2 and TRBJ2-6; no clear D gene. The CDR3 spans 16 residues. The germline V and J ends were trimmed by 1 base and 0 bases, with 7 bases remaining between them. Germline CDR1 and CDR2: WSHSY and SAAADI. CDR3 in amino acids: CASSEYPSSGANVLTF. The CDR3 nucleotides read TGCGCCAGCAGTGAGTACCCTAGCTCTGGGGCCAACGTCCTGACTTTC.

The sample holds a few counts of this clone. V usage is TRBV18 and J usage is TRBJ1-1, with a possible D match to TRBD1 (6 bases). Trimming left V 6 bases short and J 1 base short, with 18 bases between. This CDR3 is 16 amino acids long. Germline assignment: CDR1 KGHSH and CDR2 LQKENI. The CDR3 region is CASSSRGGGSNTEAFF. CDR3 nucleotide sequence: TGTGCCAGCTCGTCCAGGGGTGGGGGGTCGAACACTGAAGCTTTCTTT.

The V gene is TRBV10-3, the J gene TRBJ2-3, with TRBD2 matching over 8 bases. This CDR3 has 14 residues. The germline CDR1 and CDR2 sequences are ENHRY and SYGVKD. V lost 5 bases and J lost 4; bases outside the gene matches: 5. This CDR3 reads CAISSGREPDTQYF. CDR3 nucleotides: TGTGCCATCAGTAGCGGGAGAGAGCCAGATACGCAGTATTTT.

DNA for the CDR3: TGCGCCAGCAGCCCCGGGACGGCTGGGGCCAACGTCCTGACTTTC. This codes for CASSPGTAGANVLTF. The chain has TRBV4-3 and TRBJ2-6; D may correspond to TRBD1 or TRBD2 (5 bases each). The CDR3 is 15 amino acids. The V gene lost 4 bases and the J gene lost 2 bases, with 9 bases spanning the gap. Germline assignment: CDR1 LGHNA and CDR2 YSLEER.

As DNA, the CDR3 is TGTGCCAGCAGCCCGCGACTAGCGGGAGGGTTAAATGAGCAGTTCTTC. Translated, it gives CASSPRLAGGLNEQFF. This rearrangement joins TRBV11-3 to TRBJ2-1, with 14 bases lining up with TRBD2. The CDR3 totals 16 residues. Losses at the gene ends were 5 bases for V and 7 bases for J; bases not matched to a gene: 7. Per germline, CDR1 SGHNT and CDR2 YENEEA.

J is TRBJ1-2 and V is TRBV6-6, with TRBD1 as a possible D gene (5 bases). Trimming pared 6 bases from V and 6 bases from J, leaving 14 bases between. Germline loops: CDR1 MNHNY, CDR2 SVGAGI (reference sequence). This CDR3 spans 13 amino acids. CDR3 nucleotide sequence: TGTGCCAGCAGCCTCCGGGGGAACGATGGCTACACCTTC. It is translated as CASSLRGNDGYTF.

The chain carries TRBV18 and TRBJ2-5, with 11 bases matching TRBD2. V was pared by 3 bases and J by 1 base, with 4 bases of the junction left unmatched. Germline loops: CDR1 KGHSH, CDR2 LQKENI. The CDR3 spans 16 residues. CDR3: CASSPTSGSFQETQYF. The CDR3 DNA sequence: TGTGCCAGCTCACCCACTAGCGGGAGTTTCCAAGAGACCCAGTACTTC.

This sequence joins TRBV11-2 and TRBJ1-5; D not resolved. Germline values: CDR1 SGHAT, CDR2 FQNNGV. This CDR3 is built from 13 residues. V was trimmed by 1 base and J by 6 bases, leaving 7 bases between them. The CDR3 region has the DNA TGTGCCAGCAGCTTAGGGGATAGTCAGCCCCAGCATTTT. Amino acid sequence: CASSLGDSQPQHF. The whole variable domain, filled in from reference TRBV11-2 and TRBJ1-5, reads EAGVAQSPRYKIIEKRQSVAFWCNPISGHATLYWYQQILGQGPKLLIQFQNNGVVDDSQLPKDRFSAERLKGVDSTLKIQPAKLEDSAVYLCASSLGDSQPQHFGDGTRLSIL.

Only one count was recorded for this clone. This chain links TRBV7-3 with TRBJ2-1; no clear D. Trimming left V 0 bases short and J 4 bases short, with 4 bases between. Germline CDR1 and CDR2: SGHTA and FQGTGA. This CDR3 comprises 13 residues. The CDR3 nucleotides read TGTGCCAGCAGCTTAACGGATTACAATGAGCAGTTCTTC. Amino acids: CASSLTDYNEQFF.

The gene calls are TRBV10-2 and TRBJ2-3; a possible D gene is TRBD2 (6 bases). Germline V gene lookup returns CDR1 WSHSY and CDR2 SAAADI. V was clipped by 8 bases and J by 4 bases, with 13 bases between them. The CDR3 runs 13 residues. The CDR3, as DNA: TGCGCCAGCTCGGGACTCTATGCAGATACGCAGTATTTT. This translates into CASSGLYADTQYF.